This TCR beta chain stems from a study of T cells in narcolepsy. Regarding this clone: Its antigen is not known.

TCRdb's table, derived via immunoSEQ multiplex PCR, lists solely in-frame clones and lacks some. The sample carries some 30,000 clones, under 85% recorded once. Notes on the study in general: Autoreactive HCRT-specific and TRIB2-specific clonotypes were marked in same-patient CSF-versus-blood CD4+ comparisons.

This receptor was taken from a human donor with narcolepsy. The sequenced material came from CD45RA- memory CD4+ T cells from PBMCs.

CDR3 in amino acids: CASSFTGSRGYTF. In DNA, the CDR3 is TGTGCCAGCAGCTTTACAGGTTCGCGGGGCTACACCTTC. The chain joins TRBV5-6 to TRBJ1-2; weak D call: TRBD1 (5 bases). V lost 2 bases, J lost 8 bases, and 13 bases lay in between. The germline CDR1 and CDR2 sequences are SGHDT and YYEEEE. The CDR3 contains 13 residues.